The 14 T cell receptor beta chains in this list originate from one sample, sequenced in a study of T cell repertoires in aging, cancer and after chemotherapy. TRB rearrangements spanning V, D and J were amplified using mixed TRB-A/B primers. Using its own MiXCR run on the multiplex PCR reads, TCRdb lists one record per CDR3 protein. The table lists more than 6,500 distinct CDR3 sequences, over 20% of them singletons. The template was genomic DNA from peripheral blood, not RNA. Sequencing was done on a sample of blood. The receptors shown here come from a human donor with a blood cancer.

The chain joins TRBV19 to TRBJ1-4; 11 bases line up with TRBD1. CDR1 and CDR2 from the germline V gene are LNHDA and SQIVND (reference sequence). V lost 5 bases to trimming and J lost 8 bases; unmatched junction nucleotides: 4. The CDR3 totals 14 residues. CDR3 DNA sequence: TGTGCCAGTAGTGGACAGGGGGCGATCGAAAAACTGTTTTTT. Its translation is CASSGQGAIEKLFF.

This rearrangement joins TRBV12-3 or TRBV12-4 to TRBJ1-2, with no clear D. Deletions cut 2 bases from V and 4 bases from J, with 11 bases between. This CDR3 is 14 amino acids long. CDR3 region: CASSLIGALYGYTF. The CDR3 bases are TGTGCCAGCAGTTTAATTGGAGCGCTCTATGGCTACACCTTC.

This clonotype is termed medium-sized (0.01 to 0.1%). The V call is TRBV18, the J call TRBJ2-3; D call uncertain. V was trimmed by 3 bases and J by 4 bases, leaving 8 bases between them. The length of the CDR3 is 13 residues. Germline V gene lookup returns CDR1 KGHSH and CDR2 LQKENI. CDR3 region: CASSPPGADTQYF. The CDR3 nucleotides are TGTGCCAGCTCACCTCCGGGCGCAGATACGCAGTATTTT.

The CDR3 reads CASRNRGLQGNTIYF. The CDR3 nucleotides read TGTGCCAGCAGAAACAGGGGGCTTCAGGGAAACACCATATATTTT. J is TRBJ1-3 and V is TRBV6-6, with 9 nucleotides matching TRBD1. V lost 6 bases, J lost 4 bases, and 7 bases stayed unmatched. This CDR3 region has 15 residues. Germline lookup yields CDR1 MNHNY and CDR2 SVGAGI (reference sequence).

Within the sample, this clonotype is medium-sized. The V call is TRBV6-2 or TRBV6-3, the J call TRBJ2-2; perhaps TRBD1 as D (6 bases). This CDR3 is 14 amino acids long. CDR1 is MNHEY and CDR2 is SVGEGT in the germline V gene. The V end lost 8 bases, the J end lost 2 bases, and 12 bases lay between the germline ends. The CDR3 protein is CASSGTHNTGELFF. The CDR3 bases are TGTGCCAGCTCCGGGACACATAACACCGGGGAGCTGTTTTTT.

The chain combines TRBV7-9 with TRBJ2-6; unclear D gene. Trimming removed 5 bases from V and 4 bases from J, with 18 bases in between. Germline CDR1 SEHNR, CDR2 FQNEAQ (reference sequence). The CDR3 consists of 17 residues. CDR3 nucleotide sequence: TGTGCCAGCAGCCCAATACTTTTGGGGTTGGGGGCCAACGTCCTGACTTTC. It is translated as CASSPILLGLGANVLTF.

This sequence joins TRBV12-3 or TRBV12-4 and TRBJ1-5, with 7 bases lining up with TRBD1. V lost 8 bases and J lost 0; bases outside the gene matches: 4. The CDR3 loop spans 14 amino acids. This CDR3 reads CASRGTDSNQPQHF. The CDR3 nucleotides are TGTGCCAGCCGGGGGACAGATAGCAATCAGCCCCAGCATTTT.

The V and J genes are TRBV5-1 and TRBJ2-7, with D possibly being TRBD1 (5 bases). Germline-derived CDR1 and CDR2 are SGHRS and YFSETQ. Trimming cost V 5 bases and J 6 bases, with 9 bases left between them. CDR3 length: 11 amino acids. The CDR3 nucleotides are TGCGCCAGCAGGTCGCAGGGCGAGCAGTACTTC. Translating gives CASRSQGEQYF.

The CDR3, as DNA: TGCGCCAGCAGCCAAGACCGGACAGTTGAAAAACTGTTTTTT. Translation: CASSQDRTVEKLFF. This chain joins TRBV4-3 and TRBJ1-4; D is possibly TRBD1 (6 bases). The CDR3 has 14 amino acids. From germline, CDR1 is LGHNA and CDR2 YSLEER. V was cut by 0 bases and J by 7 bases, with 9 bases left in between.

This clonotype came up a few times. V is TRBV28 and J is TRBJ1-5; the D gene is possibly TRBD1 (6 bases). Germline values: CDR1 MDHEN, CDR2 SYDVKM. This CDR3 has 18 amino acids. V was shortened by 2 bases and J by 0 bases, with 17 bases between the two germline ends. The CDR3 spells CASSLGGHNTYSNQPQHF. In DNA, the CDR3 is TGTGCCAGCAGTTTAGGGGGGCATAATACCTATAGCAATCAGCCCCAGCATTTT.

In its sample, this clonotype is medium-sized. The chain combines TRBV6-2 or TRBV6-3 with TRBJ2-5; 8 nucleotides match TRBD1. CDR1 and CDR2 from the germline V gene are MNHEY and SVGEGT. This CDR3 has 15 amino acids. J was trimmed by 2 bases and V by 4 bases; bases with no gene match: 6. In DNA form, the CDR3 reads TGTGCCAGCAGTTTTCGACAGGGGTGGCAAGAGACCCAGTACTTC. It translates to CASSFRQGWQETQYF.

Regarding this clonotype: At one boundary the junction diverges from the germline segment, which might be a read error. This chain links TRBV7-9 with TRBJ2-5; D is ambiguous. CDR1 is SEHNR and CDR2 is FQNEAQ in the germline V gene (reference sequence). The CDR3 spans 15 residues. CDR3 nucleotide sequence: TGTGCCAGCAGCTCCACACAGCCACCGCAAGGGACCCAGTACTTC. It codes for CASSSTQPPQGTQYF. Based on the CDR3 plus reference TRBV7-9 and TRBJ2-5, the full variable domain is DTGVSQNPRHKITKRGQNVTFRCDPISEHNRLYWYRQTLGQGPEFLTYFQNEAQLEKSRLLSDRFSAERPKGSFSTLEIQRTEQGDSAMYLCASSSTQPPQGTQYFGPGTRLLVL.

This clonotype was recorded a few times. The J gene is TRBJ2-3, the V gene TRBV7-2; unclear D gene. Germline V gene lookup returns CDR1 SGHTA and CDR2 FQGNSA. V lost 2 bases and J 6 bases, leaving 6 bases between the germline ends. The CDR3 is 12 amino acids. The chain's CDR3 is CASSLLPDTQYF. The CDR3 DNA follows: TGTGCCAGCAGCTTATTACCGGATACGCAGTATTTT.

In its sample, this clonotype is medium-sized. The rearrangement joins TRBV6-9 to TRBJ1-2; D might be TRBD1 (5 bases). Germline CDR1 reads MNHGY; CDR2 reads SVAAGI. Between the trimmed V and J ends, which lost 6 bases and 1 base, there was a span of 9 bases. The CDR3 length is 13 residues. The CDR3 spells CASSIQDNYGYTF. The DNA of the CDR3 is TGTGCCAGCAGCATACAGGATAACTATGGCTACACCTTC.